One and the same sample provided the 14 T cell receptor beta chains below, sequenced in a study of regulatory T cells in long-lasting Graves disease. Extracted RNA from PBMCs served as the source of the TCR library. TCRdb used MiXCR to reprocess the reads, holding one entry per CDR3 protein. The sample lists over 650 distinct CDR3 sequences; approximately 79% were seen once. This sample comprised peripheral blood mononuclear cells (PBMCs), obtained with antithyroid drug treatment, in newly diagnosed or persistent Graves disease (not recorded which). Every receptor here comes from a man aged 35-49 years with Graves disease.

The chain employs TRBV7-9 and TRBJ2-5, with 10 bases identical to TRBD1. CDR1 and CDR2 from the germline V gene are SEHNR and FQNEAQ (reference sequence). This CDR3 has 15 residues. J lost 4 bases, V lost 5 bases, and 7 bases had no gene match. The DNA of the CDR3 is TGTGCCAGCAGCACCCGGACAGGGGGAGGAGAGACCCAGTACTTC. This sequence encodes CASSTRTGGGETQYF.

The chain is built from TRBV10-2 and TRBJ1-2; D is undetermined. The germline V gene encodes CDR1 WSHSY and CDR2 SAAADI. With 3 bases removed from V and 8 bases from J, the gap between germline ends came to 19 bases. The length of the CDR3 is 15 residues. The CDR3 nucleotides read TGCGCCAGCAGTGAAGTAGCCAGGACCGGAGGGGGCTACACCTTC. It encodes CASSEVARTGGGYTF.

The J gene is TRBJ2-2, the V gene TRBV20-1, with 8 bases that match TRBD1. The germline CDR1 and CDR2 sequences are DFQATT and SNEGSKA (reference sequence). With V trimmed by 2 bases and J by 9 bases, 2 bases remained unmatched. The CDR3 length is 12 residues. The DNA for the CDR3 is TGCAGTGCTAGACCAGGGGGCTGGGAGCTGTTTTTT. It specifies CSARPGGWELFF.

The chain employs TRBV11-2 and TRBJ2-5; D ambiguous. V was cut by 5 bases and J by 4 bases, with 8 bases left in between. The CDR3 is 12 amino acids. The germline V gene encodes CDR1 SGHAT and CDR2 FQNNGV. In DNA form, the CDR3 reads TGTGCCAGCAGCCGGGTGGTAGAGACCCAGTACTTC. Protein sequence: CASSRVVETQYF.

A few counts support this clonotype. The chain has TRBV15 and TRBJ2-5, with a possible D match to TRBD2 (6 bases). The germline V and J ends were trimmed by 2 bases and 5 bases, with 9 bases remaining between them. Looked up from germline, CDR1 is LNHNV and CDR2 is YYDKDF (reference sequence). This CDR3 comprises 13 residues. CDR3 in DNA: TGTGCCACCAGCAGAATCGCGGGGGAGACCCAGTACTTC. Amino acids: CATSRIAGETQYF.

The V and J genes are TRBV11-2 and TRBJ1-5; perhaps TRBD1 as D (6 bases). Between the trimmed V and J ends, which lost 5 bases and 11 bases, there was a span of 19 bases. This CDR3 is built from 14 residues. Germline-derived CDR1 and CDR2 are SGHAT and FQNNGV. As DNA, the CDR3 is TGTGCCAGCAGCCGACAGGATACCCTAGTGGCCCAGCATTTT. It encodes CASSRQDTLVAQHF.

The gene calls are TRBV7-3 and TRBJ2-7, with D hard to call. The V end lost 1 base, the J end lost 2 bases, and 9 bases lay between the germline ends. This CDR3 spans 14 amino acids. Germline assignment: CDR1 SGHTA and CDR2 FQGTGA. The CDR3 DNA sequence: TGTGCCAGCAGCTTAAAGGTCGGACCCTACGAGCAGTACTTC. Protein product: CASSLKVGPYEQYF.

The rearrangement links TRBV3-1 to TRBJ1-2; no reliable D call. Deletions cut 0 bases from V and 4 bases from J, with 12 bases between. The CDR3 is 15 amino acids. CDR1 and CDR2 (germline): LGHDT, YNNKEL (reference sequence). This CDR3 is CASSQDWRGVYGYTF. CDR3 sequence (DNA): TGTGCCAGCAGCCAAGATTGGCGAGGAGTCTATGGCTACACCTTC.

The chain is built from TRBV6-1 and TRBJ2-6; D call uncertain. The V gene's germline CDR1 is MNHNS and CDR2 SASEGT. Trimming cost V 2 bases and J 0 bases, with 5 bases left between them. The CDR3 consists of 15 residues. The DNA of the CDR3 is TGTGCCAGCAGTGAACGGAGCTCTGGGGCCAACGTCCTGACTTTC. Translating it yields CASSERSSGANVLTF.

The J gene is TRBJ2-7, the V gene TRBV5-4, with TRBD2 matching 11 bases. Trimming cost V 3 bases and J 3 bases; bases outside gene matches: 2. This CDR3 region has 14 residues. CDR1 and CDR2 (germline): SGHNT, YYREEE (reference sequence). The CDR3 sequence: CASSYTSGSYEQYF. The CDR3 region has the DNA TGTGCCAGCAGCTACACTAGCGGGAGCTACGAGCAGTACTTC.

The chain couples TRBV11-3 to TRBJ2-5; D assignment may be TRBD1 or TRBD2 (5 bases each). Trimming cost V 5 bases and J 2 bases, with 9 bases left between them. Germline V gene lookup returns CDR1 SGHNT and CDR2 YENEEA. The CDR3 spans 13 residues. The CDR3 DNA reads TGTGCCAGCAGCCGGGACGATCAAGAGACCCAGTACTTC. Amino acids: CASSRDDQETQYF. Full variable domain (missing parts from reference TRBV11-3 and TRBJ2-5): EAGVVQSPRYKIIEKKQPVAFWCNPISGHNTLYWYLQNLGQGPELLIRYENEEAVDDSQLPKDRFSAERLKGVDSTLKIQPAELGDSAVYLCASSRDDQETQYFGPGTRLLVL.

The gene calls are TRBV11-2 and TRBJ2-2, with TRBD1 matching over 10 bases. There are 15 residues in the CDR3. V dropped 4 bases and J dropped 6; count of bases not matched to a gene: 5. CDR1 is SGHAT and CDR2 is FQNNGV in the germline V gene. CDR3 nucleotide sequence: TGTGCCAGCAGCTCGACAGGGGGCTTTGCCGGGGAGCTGTTTTTT. Its protein product is CASSSTGGFAGELFF.

This chain joins TRBV25-1 and TRBJ2-2; 10 bases match TRBD2. Germline V CDR1 and CDR2: MGHDK, SYGVNS. The CDR3 has 16 residues. After removal of 6 bases from V and 1 base from J, the junction contained 5 bases not matched to a gene. The CDR3 nucleotides read TGTGCCAGCAGACCCACTAGCGGGAAGAACACCGGGGAGCTGTTTTTT. Translated, it gives CASRPTSGKNTGELFF.

This chain links TRBV5-1 with TRBJ2-2; D is perhaps TRBD1 (6 bases). CDR3 length: 13 residues. Trimming removed 10 bases at V and 7 bases at J, with 17 bases between. Germline V gene data show CDR1 as SGHRS and CDR2 as YFSETQ. The CDR3 DNA is TGCGCCTCTGAGGCAGGGGTGCACGGGGAGCTGTTTTTT. It specifies CASEAGVHGELFF. Together with reference TRBV5-1 and TRBJ2-2, the CDR3 gives the full variable domain: KAGVTQTPRYLIKTRGQQVTLSCSPISGHRSVSWYQQTPGQGLQFLFEYFSETQRNKGNFPGRFSGRQFSNSRSEMNVSTLELGDSALYLCASEAGVHGELFFGEGSRLTVL.